What follows are 16 T cell receptor beta chains derived from one specimen sequenced in a study of T cells in Graves' hyperthyroidism and ophthalmopathy. RNA transcripts gave rise to amplified TCR beta CDR3 regions. HTBI primers were the set used in a first-round RT-PCR of the TCR CDR3. TCRdb reprocessed the multiplex PCR reads via MiXCR and lists one record per CDR3 protein. In the table there are 800,000 or so distinct CDR3 sequences, more than 30% of which are singletons. Specimen: blood. These receptor sequences come from a man between 18 and 29 years old with Graves' hyperthyroidism.

The CDR3, as DNA: TGTGCCAGCAGTTCCCACAGTGAAGCTAACTATGGCTACACCTTC. Translating it yields CASSSHSEANYGYTF. The V gene is TRBV12-3 or TRBV12-4, the J gene TRBJ1-2; D remains unclear. The CDR3 consists of 15 residues. The V end lost 4 bases, the J end lost 0 bases, and 12 bases lay between the germline ends.

The chain links TRBV20-1 to TRBJ2-7; 7 bases are a match to TRBD1. The V and J ends lost 4 bases and 3 bases, in that order; junction bases with no gene match: 9. Germline V CDR1 and CDR2: DFQATT, SNEGSKA (reference sequence). The CDR3 has 14 amino acids. The CDR3 is CSATSYRQGYEQYF. CDR3 in DNA: TGCAGTGCTACCTCCTACCGACAGGGCTACGAGCAGTACTTC.

This chain uses TRBV29-1 with TRBJ2-2; a weak D match, TRBD2 (5 bases). Trimming shortened V by 7 bases and J by 8 bases, and 11 bases separated the two germline ends. Germline loops: CDR1 SQVTM, CDR2 ANQGSEA. This CDR3 spans 11 amino acids. In DNA, the CDR3 is TGCAGCGCTGAGGGTTATGGGGAGCTGTTTTTT. Protein product: CSAEGYGELFF.

The chain couples TRBV9 to TRBJ2-7; 8 positions agree with TRBD2. V trimming: 4 bases; J trimming: 7 bases; junction bases outside the gene matches: 13. This CDR3 contains 15 residues. Per the germline V gene, CDR1 is SGDLS and CDR2 is YYNGEE. The CDR3 region has the DNA TGTGCCAGCAGCTTAGTTCGGCTAGCGGGTCGAGAGCAGTACTTC. It yields the protein CASSLVRLAGREQYF.

A few counts support this clonotype. The V gene is TRBV7-6, the J gene TRBJ2-6, with 9 bases lining up with TRBD2. In germline, CDR1 is SGHVS, CDR2 FNYEAQ. The CDR3 sequence is 19 residues long. V trimming: 2 bases; J trimming: 0 bases; junction bases outside the gene matches: 8. The CDR3: CASSLLPSGADSGANVLTF. CDR3 nucleotides: TGTGCCAGCAGCTTATTGCCTAGCGGGGCCGACTCTGGGGCCAACGTCCTGACTTTC.

The chain recombines TRBV7-8 with TRBJ1-1; TRBD1 is a possible D gene (6 bases). The CDR3 runs 16 residues. CDR1 and CDR2 (germline): SGHVS, FQNEAQ. Trimming removed 1 base from V and 4 bases from J, with 16 bases in between. The DNA of the CDR3 is TGTGCCAGCAGCTTAGATTCGGGGGTAGGGGGCACTGAAGCTTTCTTT. It yields the protein CASSLDSGVGGTEAFF.

The genes are TRBV19 and TRBJ1-5; unclear D gene. V lost 5 bases and J lost 8, with 13 bases in between. This CDR3 comprises 13 residues. Per the germline V gene, CDR1 is LNHDA and CDR2 is SQIVND (reference sequence). CDR3 loop: CASSLTAGEPQHF. DNA of the CDR3: TGTGCCAGTAGTTTAACGGCCGGGGAGCCCCAGCATTTT.

A remark on this clonotype: Mismatch with germline at one junction end may stem from a read error. The chain links TRBV7-6 to TRBJ2-2; D is ambiguous. CDR1 and CDR2 from the germline V gene are SGHVS and FNYEAQ. The CDR3 length is 12 residues. DNA of the CDR3: TGTGCCAACAGCACATGGGTCGGGGAGCTGTTTTTT. It translates to CANSTWVGELFF.

This clonotype was picked up many times. This rearrangement joins TRBV20-1 to TRBJ2-5, with D perhaps TRBD1 (5 bases). CDR1 is DFQATT and CDR2 is SNEGSKA in the germline V gene (reference sequence). The CDR3 length is 14 residues. V shed 0 bases and J shed 5 bases, with 13 bases lying between them. In DNA form, the CDR3 reads TGCAGTGCTAGAGATCCAGGGTTGGACGAGACCCAGTACTTC. Amino acid sequence: CSARDPGLDETQYF.

In this sample, this clonotype turned up many times. The gene calls are TRBV6-5 and TRBJ1-2; unclear D gene. Germline V gives CDR1 MNHEY, CDR2 SVGAGI. The CDR3 runs to 14 residues. Trimming left V 0 bases short and J 4 bases short, with 9 bases between. Here the CDR3 reads CASSYSSWAYGYTF. The DNA for the CDR3 is TGTGCCAGCAGTTACTCGAGTTGGGCCTATGGCTACACCTTC.

In this sample, this clonotype turned up many times. This chain connects TRBV7-6 to TRBJ1-4; D is perhaps TRBD1 (5 bases). The ends were cut back, 6 bases at V and 5 bases at J, with 16 bases in the middle. Per germline, CDR1 SGHVS and CDR2 FNYEAQ. The CDR3 has 15 residues. The CDR3 region has the DNA TGTGCCAGCAGACCCTTGGACATGGGGAATGAAAAACTGTTTTTT. Protein sequence: CASRPLDMGNEKLFF.

There are a few counts of this clonotype. The J gene is TRBJ1-6, the V gene TRBV19; 7 nucleotides align to TRBD1. The CDR3 covers 15 residues. The V gene end was trimmed by 6 bases and the J gene end by 6 bases; junction bases not matched to a gene: 8. Germline CDR1 LNHDA, CDR2 SQIVND (reference sequence). In DNA form, the CDR3 reads TGTGCCAGTAGCCGACAGGGAGAGCGTAATTCACCCCTCCACTTT. As protein: CASSRQGERNSPLHF.

The chain is built from TRBV29-1 and TRBJ2-5, with D hard to call. CDR3 length equals 13 residues. Trimming took 8 bases from V and 1 from J, leaving 14 bases between them. CDR1 is SQVTM, CDR2 ANQGSEA, per germline. The CDR3 region is CSLDAGPQETQYF. The CDR3 bases are TGCAGCTTAGATGCTGGACCCCAAGAGACCCAGTACTTC.

This clonotype was observed a few times. The chain links TRBV20-1 to TRBJ1-2, with 8 bases that match TRBD1. The germline V gene encodes CDR1 DFQATT and CDR2 SNEGSKA (reference sequence). This CDR3 has 12 residues. The V gene end was trimmed by 5 bases and the J gene end by 8 bases; junction bases not matched to a gene: 7. The CDR3 region has the DNA TGCAGTGCTCAGACAGGGGATAAGGGCTACACCTTC. This translates into CSAQTGDKGYTF.

The chain joins TRBV25-1 to TRBJ2-5; the D call may be TRBD1 or TRBD2 (6 bases each). Germline loops: CDR1 MGHDK, CDR2 SYGVNS. The CDR3 runs 11 residues. V lost 11 bases and J 5 bases, leaving 12 bases between the germline ends. The CDR3 here is CAATGGETQYF. The DNA for the CDR3 is TGTGCCGCGACAGGAGGGGAGACCCAGTACTTC.

This chain links TRBV2 with TRBJ2-3, with a tentative D call TRBD2 (6 bases). The germline V and J ends were trimmed by 6 bases and 0 bases, with 10 bases remaining between them. CDR3 size: 14 residues. CDR1 is SNHLY, CDR2 FYNNEI, per germline. CDR3 coding DNA: TGTGCCAGCAGACCTAGCGTTAGCACAGATACGCAGTATTTT. Translation: CASRPSVSTDTQYF.